Following are 18 T cell receptor beta chains from one sample sequenced in a study of blood T cells in healthy people across ages. Primed by a sample-barcoded 5' primer and a J-beta primer mix, a second PCR proceeded for roughly 6 to 12 cycles. TCRdb redid the calling of the 5' RACE reads with MiXCR, one entry per CDR3 protein. This sample yields more than 1.4 million distinct CDR3 sequences, of which 35% to 45% are seen a single time; roughly 7.9% belongs to the top ten. Sequences were obtained from blood. The receptors originated from a young woman in good health.

This clonotype appeared once. The chain recombines TRBV7-8 with TRBJ1-2; D possibly corresponds to TRBD1 (5 bases). This CDR3 comprises 17 residues. Germline lookup yields CDR1 SGHVS and CDR2 FQNEAQ. The V and J ends lost 4 bases and 0 bases respectively, with 18 bases between them. Here the CDR3 reads CASSSEIDSLANYGYTF. CDR3 DNA: TGTGCCAGCAGCTCCGAGATCGACAGTTTAGCTAACTATGGCTACACCTTC.

The chain links TRBV5-1 to TRBJ2-7; no clear D. CDR1 SGHRS and CDR2 YFSETQ come from the germline V gene. CDR3 size: 13 residues. Trimming removed 6 bases from V and 3 bases from J, with 13 bases in between. CDR3 residues: CASTYSPGYEQYF. DNA of the CDR3: TGCGCCAGCACCTACTCGCCTGGCTACGAGCAGTACTTC.

The CDR3 DNA sequence: TGTGCCAGCAGCTTAAATGTGGGAGCGGGGGGCAATTACAATGAGCAGTACTTC. As protein: CASSLNVGAGGNYNEQYF. The chain combines TRBV7-3 with TRBJ2-5, with 9 positions matching TRBD2. The germline V gene has CDR1 SGHTA and CDR2 FQGTGA. The length of the CDR3 is 18 residues. Germline trimming cut 1 base from V and 11 bases from J; bases unmatched to any gene: 20.

Only a few counts were recorded for this clonotype. The V call is TRBV7-2, the J call TRBJ2-2; D is ambiguous. The germline gives CDR1 SGHTA, CDR2 FQGNSA. The length of the CDR3 is 13 residues. V was clipped by 0 bases and J by 4 bases, with 3 bases between them. The CDR3 coding sequence is TGTGCCAGCAGCTTAGCGGCCACCGGGGAGCTGTTTTTT. Translation: CASSLAATGELFF.

The V gene is TRBV7-2, the J gene TRBJ2-1, with a tentative D call TRBD2 (6 bases). Germline lookup yields CDR1 SGHTA and CDR2 FQGNSA. The CDR3 is 16 amino acids. V gave up 2 bases and J gave up 0 bases, with 11 bases separating them. CDR3 bases: TGTGCCAGCAGCTTACACGCGGGGCGCTCCTACAATGAGCAGTTCTTC. Translated: CASSLHAGRSYNEQFF.

The V call is TRBV6-6, the J call TRBJ2-3, with D unresolved. The CDR3 covers 14 residues. Deletions cut 7 bases from V and 6 bases from J, with 17 bases between. The germline gives CDR1 MNHNY, CDR2 SVGAGI (reference sequence). Here the CDR3 reads CASKGALPGDTQYF. The DNA for the CDR3 is TGTGCCAGCAAGGGCGCCCTCCCTGGGGATACGCAGTATTTT.

The chain carries TRBV5-1 and TRBJ2-3; no firm D call. Germline V gene data show CDR1 as SGHRS and CDR2 as YFSETQ. The CDR3 covers 18 residues. The V end was cut by 2 bases, the J end by 6 bases, with 25 bases between. CDR3 coding DNA: TGCGCCAGCAGCTTCCCATCCCCCGGACCCCCTACAAGGGATACGCAGTATTTT. Amino acids: CASSFPSPGPPTRDTQYF.

The chain combines TRBV12-3 or TRBV12-4 with TRBJ1-5; D is perhaps TRBD1 (5 bases). The length of the CDR3 is 15 residues. V lost 5 bases and J 0 bases, leaving 11 bases between the germline ends. The CDR3 region has the DNA TGTGCCAGCAGTCCCGGGGCGATTAGCAATCAGCCCCAGCATTTT. Translation gives CASSPGAISNQPQHF.

This clonotype has just a few counts. The chain joins TRBV25-1 to TRBJ1-1, with 8 bases matching TRBD1. Germline V lookup: CDR1 MGHDK, CDR2 SYGVNS. CDR3 length: 15 amino acids. J was trimmed by 1 base and V by 4 bases; bases with no gene match: 5. The CDR3 DNA sequence: TGTGCCAGCAGTGGGGCCGGGACAGGGAACACTGAAGCTTTCTTT. Translation gives CASSGAGTGNTEAFF.

In this sample, this clonotype turned up a few times. V is TRBV12-3 or TRBV12-4 and J is TRBJ1-4; D ambiguous. V was cut by 2 bases and J by 7 bases, with 8 bases left in between. The CDR3 spans 13 residues. CDR3 amino acids: CASSLQSTEKLFF. CDR3 nucleotides: TGTGCCAGCAGTTTACAGTCGACTGAAAAACTGTTTTTT.

The chain carries TRBV6-6 and TRBJ1-1; D gene ambiguous. Germline CDR1 MNHNY, CDR2 SVGAGI (reference sequence). Trimming shortened V by 5 bases and J by 1 base, and 5 bases separated the two germline ends. This CDR3 spans 12 amino acids. DNA for the CDR3: TGTGCCAGCAGTAACACGAACACTGAAGCTTTCTTT. This sequence encodes CASSNTNTEAFF.

This clonotype was found a few times. The chain joins TRBV7-9 to TRBJ2-1, with TRBD1 identical over 7 bases. Per the germline V gene, CDR1 is SEHNR and CDR2 is FQNEAQ (reference sequence). The CDR3 length is 18 residues. After removal of 2 bases from V and 4 bases from J, the junction contained 14 bases not matched to a gene. The CDR3 bases are TGTGCCAGCAGCTTACAGGCATGGGACAGCTCCTTTTACAATGAGCAGTTCTTC. It codes for CASSLQAWDSSFYNEQFF. Combining the CDR3 with reference TRBV7-9 and TRBJ2-1 gives the whole variable domain DTGVSQNPRHKITKRGQNVTFRCDPISEHNRLYWYRQTLGQGPEFLTYFQNEAQLEKSRLLSDRFSAERPKGSFSTLEIQRTEQGDSAMYLCASSLQAWDSSFYNEQFFGPGTRLTVL.

This clonotype was counted once. J is TRBJ2-1 and V is TRBV4-1, with 13 positions matching TRBD2. Gene TRBJ2-7 matches the end of the DNA better, so the J call may be wrong. CDR1 is MGHRA, CDR2 YSYEKL, per germline. The CDR3 has 17 amino acids. As DNA, the CDR3 is TGCGCCAGCAGCCAGCAACTAGCGGGGGGGTCCTACAATGAGCAGTACTTC. Translation gives CASSQQLAGGSYNEQYF.

This clonotype was seen many times. The rearrangement joins TRBV28 to TRBJ2-7; D remains ambiguous. Per germline, CDR1 MDHEN and CDR2 SYDVKM. CDR3 size: 11 residues. The V end lost 7 bases, the J end lost 5 bases, and 9 bases lay between the germline ends. The CDR3 DNA is TGTGCCAGCACCTCCCCCAACGAGCAGTACTTC. Residues: CASTSPNEQYF.

The J gene is TRBJ2-3, the V gene TRBV7-2; weak D call: TRBD2 (6 bases). Germline lookup yields CDR1 SGHTA and CDR2 FQGNSA. The ends were cut back, 6 bases at V and 0 bases at J, with 19 bases in the middle. The CDR3 runs to 17 residues. The CDR3 region is CASSPRRGGSSTDTQYF. CDR3 DNA sequence: TGTGCCAGCAGTCCTCGGAGGGGTGGGTCCAGCACAGATACGCAGTATTTT.

The genes are TRBV21-1 and TRBJ1-4; the table's D call TRBD1 went unverified against the DNA. TRBV21-1 is a documented pseudogene. The CDR3 is 15 residues long. This CDR3 is CASSKAQGGLEKLFF. The CDR3 DNA is TGTGCCAGCAGCAAAGCCCAGGGGGGGCTCGAAAAACTGTTTTTT.

The rearrangement uses TRBV7-2 and TRBJ2-7; D is undetermined. The V end was cut by 2 bases, the J end by 2 bases, with 10 bases between. This CDR3 region has 14 residues. Germline loops: CDR1 SGHTA, CDR2 FQGNSA. The CDR3 DNA sequence: TGTGCCAGCAGCTTATACGGAGTTACCTACGAGCAGTACTTC. This sequence encodes CASSLYGVTYEQYF.

The gene calls are TRBV7-2 and TRBJ2-3; D not certain. Between the trimmed V and J ends, which lost 5 bases and 2 bases, there was a span of 14 bases. Germline V lookup: CDR1 SGHTA, CDR2 FQGNSA. The CDR3 has 15 amino acids. CDR3 nucleotide sequence: TGTGCCAGCAGCATACGGAGACTTGCCACAGATACGCAGTATTTT. It encodes CASSIRRLATDTQYF.